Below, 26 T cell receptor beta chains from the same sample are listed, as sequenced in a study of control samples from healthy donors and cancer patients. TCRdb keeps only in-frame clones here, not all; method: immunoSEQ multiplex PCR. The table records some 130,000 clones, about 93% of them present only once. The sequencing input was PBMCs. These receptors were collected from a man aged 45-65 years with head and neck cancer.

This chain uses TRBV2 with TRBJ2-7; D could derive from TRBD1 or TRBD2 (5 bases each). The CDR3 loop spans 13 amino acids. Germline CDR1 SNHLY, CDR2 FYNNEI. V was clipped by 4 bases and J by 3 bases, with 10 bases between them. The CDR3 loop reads CASSVHGGYEQYF. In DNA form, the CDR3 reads TGTGCCAGCAGTGTTCATGGGGGCTACGAGCAGTACTTC. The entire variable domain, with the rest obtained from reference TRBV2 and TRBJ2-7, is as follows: EPEVTQTPSHQVTQMGQEVILRCVPISNHLYFYWYRQILGQKVEFLVSFYNNEISEKSEIFDDQFSVERPDGSNFTLKIRSTKLEDSAMYFCASSVHGGYEQYFGPGTRLTVT.

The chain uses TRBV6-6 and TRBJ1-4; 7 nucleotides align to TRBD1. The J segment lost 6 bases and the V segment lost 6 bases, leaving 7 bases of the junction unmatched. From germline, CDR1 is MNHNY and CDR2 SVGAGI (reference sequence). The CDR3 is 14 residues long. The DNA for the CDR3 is TGTGCCAGCAGCAAAGACAGGGCTGATGAAAAACTGTTTTTT. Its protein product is CASSKDRADEKLFF.

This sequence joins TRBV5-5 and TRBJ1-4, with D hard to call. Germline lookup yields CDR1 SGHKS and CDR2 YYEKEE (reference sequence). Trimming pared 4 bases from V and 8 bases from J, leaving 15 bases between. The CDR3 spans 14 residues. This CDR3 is CASSPHGVQEKLFF. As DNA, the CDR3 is TGTGCCAGCAGCCCGCATGGCGTACAGGAAAAACTGTTTTTT.

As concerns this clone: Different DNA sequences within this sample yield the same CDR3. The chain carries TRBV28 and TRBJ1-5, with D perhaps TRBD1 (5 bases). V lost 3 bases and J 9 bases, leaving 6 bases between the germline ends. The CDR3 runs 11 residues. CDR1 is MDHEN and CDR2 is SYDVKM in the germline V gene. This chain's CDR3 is CASSLGGPQHF. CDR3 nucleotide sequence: TGTGCCAGCAGTTTGGGGGGGCCCCAGCATTTT.

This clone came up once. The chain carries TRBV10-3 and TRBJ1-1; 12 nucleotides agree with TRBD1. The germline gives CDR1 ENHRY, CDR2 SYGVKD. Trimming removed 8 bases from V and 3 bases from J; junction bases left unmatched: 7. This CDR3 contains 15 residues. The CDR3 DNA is TGTGCCATCGGGGGACAGGGGGCGGGGTACACTGAAGCTTTCTTT. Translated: CAIGGQGAGYTEAFF.

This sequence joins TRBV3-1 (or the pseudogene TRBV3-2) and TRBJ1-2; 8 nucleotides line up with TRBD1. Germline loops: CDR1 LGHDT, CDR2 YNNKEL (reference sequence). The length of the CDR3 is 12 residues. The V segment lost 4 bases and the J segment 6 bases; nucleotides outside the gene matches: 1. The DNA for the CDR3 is TGTGCCAGCAGCCTGACAGGGGATGGCTACACCTTC. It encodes CASSLTGDGYTF.

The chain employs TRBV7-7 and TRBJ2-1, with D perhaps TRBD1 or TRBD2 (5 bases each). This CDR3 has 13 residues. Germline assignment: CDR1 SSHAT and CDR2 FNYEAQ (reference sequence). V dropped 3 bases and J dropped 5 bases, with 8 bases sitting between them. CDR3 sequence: CASSLGTHNEQFF. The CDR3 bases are TGTGCCAGCAGCTTGGGGACCCACAATGAGCAGTTCTTC.

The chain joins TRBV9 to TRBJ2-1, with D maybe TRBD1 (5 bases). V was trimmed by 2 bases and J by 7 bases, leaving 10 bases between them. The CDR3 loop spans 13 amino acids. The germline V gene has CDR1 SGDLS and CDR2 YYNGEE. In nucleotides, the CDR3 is TGTGCCAGCAGCGTCCCTGCAGGGAATGAGCAGTTCTTC. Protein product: CASSVPAGNEQFF.

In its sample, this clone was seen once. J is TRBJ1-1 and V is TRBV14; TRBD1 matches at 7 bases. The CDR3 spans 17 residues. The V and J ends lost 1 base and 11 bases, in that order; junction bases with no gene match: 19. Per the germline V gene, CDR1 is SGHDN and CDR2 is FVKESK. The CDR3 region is CASSQASSRAGTAGAFF. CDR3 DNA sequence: TGTGCCAGCAGCCAAGCTAGTAGTAGGGCCGGGACAGCGGGTGCTTTCTTT. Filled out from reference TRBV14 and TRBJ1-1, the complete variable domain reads EAGVTQFPSHSVIEKGQTVTLRCDPISGHDNLYWYRRVMGKEIKFLLHFVKESKQDESGMPNNRFLAERTGGTYSTLKVQPAELEDSGVYFCASSQASSRAGTAGAFFGQGTRLTVV.

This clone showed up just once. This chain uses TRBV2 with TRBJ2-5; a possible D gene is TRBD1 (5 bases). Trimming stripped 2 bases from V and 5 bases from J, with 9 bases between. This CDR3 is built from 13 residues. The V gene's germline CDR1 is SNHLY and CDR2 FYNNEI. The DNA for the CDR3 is TGTGCCAGCAGTGAACAGGGTCGGGAGACCCAGTACTTC. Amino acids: CASSEQGRETQYF.

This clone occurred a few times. DNA for the CDR3: TGCGCCAGCAGCTTGGTGACAGGGGCGAGCTACAATGAGCAGTTCTTC. Its protein product is CASSLVTGASYNEQFF. This chain joins TRBV5-1 and TRBJ2-1, with 8 bases aligning to TRBD1. The CDR3 is 16 amino acids. V shed 0 bases, J shed 3 bases, and the junction held 5 bases outside the gene matches. The germline V gene encodes CDR1 SGHRS and CDR2 YFSETQ.

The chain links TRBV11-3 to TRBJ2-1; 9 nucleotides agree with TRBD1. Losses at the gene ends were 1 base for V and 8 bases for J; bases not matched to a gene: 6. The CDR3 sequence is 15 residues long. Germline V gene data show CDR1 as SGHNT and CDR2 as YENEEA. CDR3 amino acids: CASSLGRTGADEQFF. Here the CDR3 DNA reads TGTGCCAGCAGCTTAGGGCGGACAGGGGCCGATGAGCAGTTCTTC. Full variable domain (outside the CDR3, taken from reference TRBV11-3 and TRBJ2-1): EAGVVQSPRYKIIEKKQPVAFWCNPISGHNTLYWYLQNLGQGPELLIRYENEEAVDDSQLPKDRFSAERLKGVDSTLKIQPAELGDSAVYLCASSLGRTGADEQFFGPGTRLTVL.

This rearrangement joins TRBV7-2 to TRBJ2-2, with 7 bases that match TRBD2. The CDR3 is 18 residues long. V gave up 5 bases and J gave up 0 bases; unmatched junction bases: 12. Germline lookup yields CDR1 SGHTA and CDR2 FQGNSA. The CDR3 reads CASSPRVGGGANTGELFF. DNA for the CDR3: TGTGCCAGCAGCCCGCGGGTGGGGGGGGGAGCGAACACCGGGGAGCTGTTTTTT.

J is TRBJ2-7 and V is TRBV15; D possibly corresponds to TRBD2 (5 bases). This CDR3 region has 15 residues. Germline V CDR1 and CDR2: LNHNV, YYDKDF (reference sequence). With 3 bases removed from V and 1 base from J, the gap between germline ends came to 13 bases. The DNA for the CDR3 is TGTGCCACCAGCAGCGGAGGAGGCTATTCCTACGAGCAGTACTTC. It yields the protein CATSSGGGYSYEQYF.

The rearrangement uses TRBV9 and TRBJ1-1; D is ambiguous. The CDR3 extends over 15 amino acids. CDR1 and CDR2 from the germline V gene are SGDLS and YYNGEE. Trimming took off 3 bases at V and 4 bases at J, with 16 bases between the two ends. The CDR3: CASSAKNSVGTEAFF. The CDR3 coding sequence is TGTGCCAGCAGCGCTAAGAACTCCGTGGGCACTGAAGCTTTCTTT.

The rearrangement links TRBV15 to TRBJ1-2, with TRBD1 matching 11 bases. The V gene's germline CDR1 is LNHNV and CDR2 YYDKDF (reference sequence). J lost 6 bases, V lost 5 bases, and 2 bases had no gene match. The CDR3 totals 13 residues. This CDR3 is CATSGQGANGYTF. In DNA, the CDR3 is TGTGCCACCAGCGGACAGGGGGCTAATGGCTACACCTTC.

CDR3 sequence reads: CASSLGGGSNEQYF. CDR3 sequence (DNA): TGTGCCAGCAGCTTGGGTGGGGGTAGCAACGAGCAGTACTTC. The chain uses TRBV5-6 and TRBJ2-7; perhaps D is TRBD1 or TRBD2 (5 bases each). Germline-derived CDR1 and CDR2 are SGHDT and YYEEEE. The CDR3 runs to 14 residues. The V end lost 0 bases, the J end lost 5 bases, and 12 bases lay between the germline ends.

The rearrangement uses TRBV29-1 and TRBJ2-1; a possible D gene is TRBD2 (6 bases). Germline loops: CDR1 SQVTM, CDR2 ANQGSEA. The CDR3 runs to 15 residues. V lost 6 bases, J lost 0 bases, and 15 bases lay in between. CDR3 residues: CSVRRQGGSYNEQFF. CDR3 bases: TGCAGCGTCCGGAGGCAGGGAGGCTCCTACAATGAGCAGTTCTTC.

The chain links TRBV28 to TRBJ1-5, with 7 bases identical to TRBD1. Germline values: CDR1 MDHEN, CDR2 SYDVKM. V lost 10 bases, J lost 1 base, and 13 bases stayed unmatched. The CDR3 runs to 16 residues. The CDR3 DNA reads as TGTGCCACGACAAAAAGACGGGACAGAAGCAATCAGCCCCAGCATTTT. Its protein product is CATTKRRDRSNQPQHF.

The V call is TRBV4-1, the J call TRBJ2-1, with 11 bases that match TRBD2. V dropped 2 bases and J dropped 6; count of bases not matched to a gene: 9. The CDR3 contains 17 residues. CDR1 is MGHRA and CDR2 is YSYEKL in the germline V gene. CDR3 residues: CASSQRLGLAGGNEQFF. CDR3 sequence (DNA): TGCGCCAGCAGCCAAAGATTGGGGCTAGCGGGGGGCAATGAGCAGTTCTTC.

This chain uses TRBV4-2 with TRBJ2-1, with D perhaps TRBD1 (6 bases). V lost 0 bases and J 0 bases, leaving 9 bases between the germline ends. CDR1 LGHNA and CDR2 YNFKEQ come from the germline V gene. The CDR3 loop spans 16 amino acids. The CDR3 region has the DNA TGTGCCAGCAGCCAAGAGAGGGGGAGCTCCTACAATGAGCAGTTCTTC. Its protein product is CASSQERGSSYNEQFF.

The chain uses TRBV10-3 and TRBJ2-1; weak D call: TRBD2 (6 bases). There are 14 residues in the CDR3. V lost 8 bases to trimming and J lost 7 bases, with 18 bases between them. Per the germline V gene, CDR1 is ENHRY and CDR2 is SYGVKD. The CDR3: CAIARSGVGNEQFF. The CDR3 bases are TGTGCCATCGCCAGATCGGGGGTCGGGAATGAGCAGTTCTTC.

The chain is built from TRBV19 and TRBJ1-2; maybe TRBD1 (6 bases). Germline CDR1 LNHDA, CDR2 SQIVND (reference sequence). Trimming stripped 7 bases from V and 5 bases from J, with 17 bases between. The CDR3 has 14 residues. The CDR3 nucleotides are TGTGCCAGTACCTCAGTTGGGGGGGCGTATGGCTACACCTTC. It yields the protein CASTSVGGAYGYTF.

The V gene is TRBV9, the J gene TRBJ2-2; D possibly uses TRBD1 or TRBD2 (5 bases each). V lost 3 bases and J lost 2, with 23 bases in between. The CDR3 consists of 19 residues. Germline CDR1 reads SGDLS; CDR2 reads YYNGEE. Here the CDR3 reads CASSDPGTPASLNTGELFF. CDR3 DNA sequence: TGTGCCAGCAGCGACCCCGGGACCCCTGCTTCGCTCAACACCGGGGAGCTGTTTTTT. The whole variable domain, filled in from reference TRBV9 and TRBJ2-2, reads DSGVTQTPKHLITATGQRVTLRCSPRSGDLSVYWYQQSLDQGLQFLIQYYNGEERAKGNILERFSAQQFPDLHSELNLSSLELGDSALYFCASSDPGTPASLNTGELFFGEGSRLTVL.

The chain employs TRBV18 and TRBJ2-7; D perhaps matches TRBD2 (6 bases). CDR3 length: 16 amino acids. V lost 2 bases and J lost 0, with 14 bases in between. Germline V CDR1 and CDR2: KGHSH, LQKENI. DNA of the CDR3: TGTGCCAGCTCACCATTTGCGCGGGATAGCTCCTACGAGCAGTACTTC. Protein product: CASSPFARDSSYEQYF.

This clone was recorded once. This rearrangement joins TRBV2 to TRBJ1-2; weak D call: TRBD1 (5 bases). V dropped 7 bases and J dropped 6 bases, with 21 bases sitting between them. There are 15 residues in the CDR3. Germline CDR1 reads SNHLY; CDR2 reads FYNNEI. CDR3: CASTRARGILDGYTF. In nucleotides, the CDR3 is TGTGCCAGCACCCGCGCGCGGGGGATCTTGGATGGCTACACCTTC.